This section outlines one TCR beta chain sequence together with its context. The antigen remains unidentified. Using its own MiXCR run on the reads, TCRdb lists one record per CDR3 protein. The sample holds about 220,000 distinct CDR3 sequences; around 40% are singletons and the top ten take around 64%. This sample is drawn from a study of T cell repertoires in cytomegalovirus infection. Study-level results: HLA-C-restricted, CMV-specific TCR beta clonotypes were dominant ex vivo.

Germline CDR1 is MNHNY and CDR2 is SVGAGI (reference sequence). V was shortened by 0 bases and J by 1 base, with 4 bases between the two germline ends. This CDR3 region has 13 residues. The gene calls are TRBV6-6 and TRBJ2-7; D gene uncertain. The TCR was taken from a human donor in good health (CMV status not recorded). Some clones in this sample may be carry-over from other donors' samples. Sequencing used CD8+ T cells from cultured PBMCs, obtained from culture after CMV antigen stimulation. This CDR3 is CASSYSESYEQYF. The CDR3 DNA follows: TGTGCCAGCAGTTACTCGGAGTCCTACGAGCAGTACTTC.